Listed here is a single T cell receptor (beta chain). Its antigen remains undetermined. No base-level quality is on record; no much larger clone is a single base apart. The sample is drawn from a study of a mutant IDH1 vaccine in newly diagnosed glioma (dated by TCRdb to about 2021). Context from the whole study: Eight vaccinations were administered to patients in weeks 1, 3, 5, 7, 11, 15, 19 and 23, corresponding to visits V03 through V10. Vaccination started 4-6 weeks after radiotherapy alone, or was given together with temozolomide cycles in the groups whose treatment included chemotherapy. The roughly 30 treated patients were roughly 62% male and around 40% female, with a mean age of roughly 42 years. Before enrollment, patients had received standard therapy of radiotherapy alone, temozolomide alone, or radiochemotherapy with temozolomide; most received the combination. Six visits were used for peripheral blood collection: V03 (baseline), V05, V07, V10, V12 and V13. Longitudinal TCRB deep sequencing was done for roughly 23 treated patients, wherever samples were available for exploratory analyses. The paper as a whole reports these results and caveats: Immune responses induced by the vaccine were seen in over 80% of patients across multiple MHC alleles. Availability determined which PBMC samples were chosen for TCRB deep sequencing. The authors noted that analyses of patient blood samples could not be reproduced because of sample limitations. Changes in the top peripheral T cell clonotypes picked up by TCRB sequencing did not appear to be linked to pseudoprogression.

Read against the paper, the sample's time point label means: week 23, last vaccination. Every vaccine dose consisted of 300 ug of a 20-mer mutant IDH1 peptide in Montanide, administered subcutaneously together with topical imiquimod. Newly diagnosed WHO grade 3 or 4 IDH1-mutant astrocytomas showing loss of nuclear ATRX were present in the donors. The samples were drawn from NOA16, a multicentre, single-arm, open-label phase I trial in Germany that tested a mutant IDH1 peptide vaccine in humans for the first time. Genomic DNA for TCRB sequencing was extracted from EDTA blood using the DNeasy Blood and Tissue Kit. The method was the immunoSEQ multiplex PCR assay. Following the manufacturer's protocol, the hsTCRB Kit was used to amplify rearranged TCR beta chain sequences. TCRB libraries were sequenced on an Illumina MiSeq. The authors' pipeline ran thus. The kit vendor's proprietary platform handled demultiplexing, trimming and gene mapping. TCRdb holds this immuneACCESS table with in-frame rearrangements only. Some clones are missing; in checked studies, unresolved V genes explain under half, and the rest has no known cause. That table gives V, J and clone size, and the DNA gave D and trimming. The sample table lists 70,000 to 90,000 clones, over 75% of them with a count of one. The top ten hold about 2.2% of the sample.

V trim: 8 bases; J trim: 0 bases; unmatched bases: 4. According to the germline V gene, CDR1 reads MDHEN and CDR2 reads SYDVKM. The CDR3 goes from the cysteine to the phenylalanine over 14 residues. The retained sequence is limited to the CDR3, 42 bases, with the frame set at the first base. The material sequenced was PBMCs, taken from a glioma patient whose treatment included an IDH1 peptide vaccine. The chain is assembled from TRBV28 and TRBJ1-3; TRBD1 matches 7 bases in the middle. This TCR came from a man younger than 40 with glioma. Some clones in this sample may be carry-over from other donors' samples. The DNA sequence follows: TGTGCCAGCTGGACAGGCATCTCTGGAAACACCATATATTTT. Translated, it reads CASWTGISGNTIYF.